This passage covers 21 T cell receptor beta chains from one sample sequenced in a study of blood T cell repertoires in COVID-19. Repertoires were generated with immunoSEQ multiplex PCR, while TCRdb's copy carries only in-frame clones and drops some. The sample records roughly 190,000 clones, 84% being singletons. The sample taken for sequencing was PBMCs or T cells enriched from blood (not recorded which). Receptor source: a woman aged 25 to 45 who had recovered from COVID-19.

The rearrangement uses TRBV10-1 and TRBJ1-1; TRBD1 is a possible D gene (6 bases). CDR1 is WNHNN and CDR2 is SYGVQD in the germline V gene (reference sequence). The CDR3 has 13 amino acids. Between the trimmed V and J ends, which lost 6 bases and 6 bases, there was a span of 14 bases. In DNA, the CDR3 is TGCGCCAGCAGGCAGGGGTCCTCGGCTGAAGCTTTCTTT. Translated, it gives CASRQGSSAEAFF.

The CDR3 here is CASRLRLAETQYF. In nucleotides, the CDR3 is TGTGCCAGCAGACTAAGACTAGCGGAGACCCAGTACTTC. This chain uses TRBV6-5 with TRBJ2-5; 8 bases map to TRBD2. CDR1 MNHEY and CDR2 SVGAGI come from the germline V gene. The V segment lost 6 bases and the J segment 5 bases; nucleotides outside the gene matches: 5. This CDR3 has 13 residues.

V usage is TRBV2 and J usage is TRBJ1-5; tentative D call: TRBD1 (5 bases). The CDR3 totals 15 residues. With 5 bases removed from V and 0 bases from J, the gap between germline ends came to 11 bases. Germline loops: CDR1 SNHLY, CDR2 FYNNEI. The CDR3 region is CASSKGDYSNQPQHF. The CDR3 DNA reads TGTGCCAGCAGTAAAGGGGACTATAGCAATCAGCCCCAGCATTTT.

V is TRBV5-6 and J is TRBJ2-7; D unclear. In germline, CDR1 is SGHDT, CDR2 YYEEEE. CDR3 size: 14 residues. The V end was cut by 0 bases, the J end by 4 bases, with 11 bases between. CDR3 bases: TGTGCCAGCAGCTTGGCCGTGGCTTCGTACGAGCAGTACGTC. It codes for CASSLAVASYEQYV.

The J gene is TRBJ1-1, the V gene TRBV7-2; 7 positions match TRBD1. Per germline, CDR1 SGHTA and CDR2 FQGNSA. The CDR3 extends over 15 amino acids. V shed 4 bases, J shed 0 bases, and the junction held 5 bases outside the gene matches. The CDR3 coding sequence is TGTGCCAGCAGCTCACAGGGGCGGGTGAACACTGAAGCTTTCTTT. It encodes CASSSQGRVNTEAFF.

The chain has TRBV4-1 and TRBJ2-1; 8 bases line up with TRBD2. The CDR3 contains 16 residues. With V trimmed by 0 bases and J by 7 bases, 8 bases remained unmatched. Germline lookup yields CDR1 MGHRA and CDR2 YSYEKL. The DNA for the CDR3 is TGCGCCAGCAGCCAAGAGGTTAGCGGGACCGGGAATGAGCAGTTCTTC. Its translation is CASSQEVSGTGNEQFF.

This clone was seen a few times. The J gene is TRBJ2-4, the V gene TRBV7-8; 9 bases are shared with TRBD1. V shed 5 bases and J 6 bases; nucleotides not matched to a gene: 11. The CDR3 has 16 residues. Per the germline V gene, CDR1 is SGHVS and CDR2 is FQNEAQ. The CDR3 nucleotides read TGTGCCAGCAGCGCCAGACAGGGGGGATCAGTAAACATTCAGTACTTC. This translates into CASSARQGGSVNIQYF.

V usage is TRBV19 and J usage is TRBJ1-1; D is undetermined. From germline, CDR1 is LNHDA and CDR2 SQIVND (reference sequence). V lost 3 bases to trimming and J lost 1 base, with 15 bases between them. The CDR3 is made up of 16 amino acids. In DNA form, the CDR3 reads TGTGCCAGTAGTATGGGTAGGGAGGGTTGGAACACTGAAGCTTTCTTT. Translating it yields CASSMGREGWNTEAFF.

The V and J genes are TRBV5-6 and TRBJ1-2; 8 nucleotides agree with TRBD1. V gave up 5 bases and J gave up 3 bases; unmatched junction bases: 9. Germline CDR1 reads SGHDT; CDR2 reads YYEEEE. This CDR3 contains 15 residues. The CDR3: CASRTTGGGHYGYTF. The CDR3 DNA sequence: TGTGCCAGCAGGACAACAGGGGGAGGACACTATGGCTACACCTTC.

The J gene is TRBJ2-5, the V gene TRBV15; TRBD2 might be the D (6 bases). Trimming left V 8 bases short and J 2 bases short, with 12 bases between. The CDR3 is 13 amino acids. Germline loops: CDR1 LNHNV, CDR2 YYDKDF (reference sequence). Written as DNA, the CDR3 is TGTGCCACCGGGTGGAGGGTGCAAGAGACCCAGTACTTC. As protein: CATGWRVQETQYF.

This clone was detected once. V usage is TRBV28 and J usage is TRBJ2-1; the match to TRBD2 covers 8 bases. The CDR3 loop spans 15 amino acids. With 6 bases clipped from V and 6 bases from J, the junction kept 10 bases outside the gene matches. The germline gives CDR1 MDHEN, CDR2 SYDVKM. DNA of the CDR3: TGTGCCAGCAGCGCCGGCGGGGGGAGATTCAATGAGCAGTTCTTC. Protein product: CASSAGGGRFNEQFF.

The genes are TRBV6-4 and TRBJ2-2, with D possibly being TRBD2 (7 bases). V lost 4 bases to trimming and J lost 2 bases, with 17 bases between them. Germline CDR1 MRHNA, CDR2 SNTAGT. This CDR3 spans 17 amino acids. This CDR3 is CASSATRGGLNTGELFF. The CDR3 bases are TGTGCCAGCAGTGCTACTCGCGGGGGCCTCAACACCGGGGAGCTGTTTTTT.

V gene TRBV5-1 combines with J gene TRBJ1-1; 9 bases are shared with TRBD1. Germline V gene sequence: CDR1 SGHRS, CDR2 YFSETQ. The CDR3 has 15 amino acids. J gave up 5 bases and V 4 bases, and 9 bases lay outside the gene matches. CDR3 loop: CASSLGQGTGTEAFF. The CDR3 nucleotides read TGCGCCAGCAGCCTCGGACAGGGGACGGGAACTGAAGCTTTCTTT.

The V call is TRBV27, the J call TRBJ2-5; TRBD2 agrees at 9 bases. V dropped 4 bases and J dropped 5; count of bases not matched to a gene: 20. Per germline, CDR1 MNHEY and CDR2 SMNVEV (reference sequence). The CDR3 has 19 residues. CDR3 sequence reads: CASSSLAGEAGGSEETQYF. CDR3 DNA sequence: TGTGCCAGCAGTTCTTTGGCAGGGGAAGCGGGAGGTAGTGAGGAGACCCAGTACTTC.

The chain couples TRBV18 to TRBJ1-5; 8 nucleotides match TRBD1. From germline, CDR1 is KGHSH and CDR2 LQKENI. Trimming removed 2 bases from V and 4 bases from J; junction bases left unmatched: 7. The CDR3 is 16 amino acids. CDR3 in amino acids: CASSPDRGWGNQPQHF. The DNA of the CDR3 is TGTGCCAGCTCACCAGACAGGGGTTGGGGTAATCAGCCCCAGCATTTT.

The chain links TRBV2 to TRBJ1-5, with 10 bases matching TRBD1. Trimming cost V 8 bases and J 3 bases; bases outside gene matches: 7. CDR3 length: 15 amino acids. Germline CDR1 SNHLY, CDR2 FYNNEI. This CDR3 reads CASGLGQGNNQPQHF. The CDR3 nucleotides are TGTGCCAGCGGTCTGGGACAGGGGAACAATCAGCCCCAGCATTTT. Using reference TRBV2 and TRBJ1-5 for the parts outside the CDR3, the full variable domain is EPEVTQTPSHQVTQMGQEVILRCVPISNHLYFYWYRQILGQKVEFLVSFYNNEISEKSEIFDDQFSVERPDGSNFTLKIRSTKLEDSAMYFCASGLGQGNNQPQHFGDGTRLSIL.

J is TRBJ2-1 and V is TRBV9; TRBD2 matches at 10 bases. With V trimmed by 4 bases and J by 6 bases, 4 bases remained unmatched. The germline gives CDR1 SGDLS, CDR2 YYNGEE. CDR3 size: 14 residues. The CDR3 sequence: CASSPGTSVNEQFF. The CDR3 DNA is TGTGCCAGCAGCCCCGGGACTAGCGTCAATGAGCAGTTCTTC.

This sequence joins TRBV12-3 or TRBV12-4 and TRBJ1-1; a weak D match, TRBD1 (6 bases). Trimming stripped 2 bases from V and 8 bases from J, with 12 bases between. This CDR3 is 13 amino acids long. Here the CDR3 reads CASSLIQGQEAFF. The DNA for the CDR3 is TGTGCCAGCAGTTTAATTCAGGGACAAGAAGCTTTCTTT.

This clone was seen ten or more times. This chain links TRBV19 with TRBJ2-7; 13 positions match TRBD2. Per germline, CDR1 LNHDA and CDR2 SQIVND (reference sequence). Trimming cost V 6 bases and J 3 bases; bases outside gene matches: 5. The CDR3 has 15 amino acids. The CDR3 protein is CASSEGTSGNYEQYV. CDR3 in DNA: TGTGCCAGTAGCGAAGGGACTAGCGGGAACTACGAGCAGTACGTC.

This rearrangement joins TRBV7-9 to TRBJ1-1; D call uncertain. V was cut by 4 bases and J by 7 bases, with 13 bases left in between. The CDR3 loop spans 13 amino acids. Germline CDR1 and CDR2: SEHNR and FQNEAQ (reference sequence). In DNA form, the CDR3 reads TGTGCCAGCAGCTCCCTCGAGCCAGGTGAAGCTTTCTTT. Translating gives CASSSLEPGEAFF. The full variable domain, completed using reference TRBV7-9 and TRBJ1-1, is DTGVSQNPRHKITKRGQNVTFRCDPISEHNRLYWYRQTLGQGPEFLTYFQNEAQLEKSRLLSDRFSAERPKGSFSTLEIQRTEQGDSAMYLCASSSLEPGEAFFGQGTRLTVV.

The table lists this clone with a count of one. The CDR3 protein is CASPGMTGNNEQFF. The CDR3 DNA is TGTGCCAGCCCGGGCATGACGGGGAACAATGAGCAGTTCTTC. The chain has TRBV5-5 and TRBJ2-1; D possibly corresponds to TRBD2 (5 bases). The CDR3 loop spans 14 amino acids. V lost 7 bases, J lost 5 bases, and 16 bases lay in between. Germline lookup yields CDR1 SGHKS and CDR2 YYEKEE (reference sequence). The entire variable domain, with the rest obtained from reference TRBV5-5 and TRBJ2-1, is as follows: DAGVTQSPTHLIKTRGQQVTLRCSPISGHKSVSWYQQVLGQGPQFIFQYYEKEERGRGNFPDRFSARQFPNYSSELNVNALLLGDSALYLCASPGMTGNNEQFFGPGTRLTVL.